The clone carrying this T cell receptor (beta chain) was recorded a few times. This sample is drawn from a study of blood T cell repertoires in COVID-19. Study background: Samples taken during acute and convalescent COVID-19 were collected in the United States, Italy and Spain. Sources were T cells, B-cell-depleted T cells, or PBMCs; the material itself was cDNA or gDNA.

This CDR3 has 14 amino acids. The germline CDR1 and CDR2 sequences are MNHEY and SVGAGI. V lost 6 bases to trimming and J lost 7 bases, with 13 bases between them. As handled by the study authors: Researchers report that nucleated cell counts were estimated from reference gene primer amplification. Profiling relied on immunoSEQ multiplex PCR, and the TCRdb table lists in-frame clones only, not all of them. The V and J calls and clone size are taken from that table; D and trimming were inferred from the DNA. The table includes 150,000 or so clones, around 86% detected once. Material for sequencing was peripheral blood. J is TRBJ1-6 and V is TRBV6-5; D perhaps matches TRBD1 (5 bases). This clonotype originated in a man younger than 35 with acute or convalescent COVID-19. Here the CDR3 DNA reads TGTGCCAGCAGAGACAGCCCCCTAAATTCACCCCTCCACTTT. It encodes CASRDSPLNSPLHF.